This T cell receptor beta chain was obtained from a study of T cells in Graves' hyperthyroidism and ophthalmopathy. Study context: Blood from the periphery was taken at initial diagnosis, before any treatment. Study outcomes and limitations: Before onset, by a median of around 6.1 months, the model predicted ophthalmopathy.

This clonotype appeared many times. Its target is not known. Amplification yielded TCR beta CDR3 regions, with RNA transcripts as the source. The TCR CDR3 first-round RT-PCR relied on the HTBI primer set. TCRdb reanalysed the multiplex PCR reads using MiXCR and keeps one entry per CDR3 protein. The sample includes approximately 410,000 distinct CDR3 sequences, 14% to 15% of them seen just once. Each 10 ml fresh peripheral blood draw supplied the PBMCs. The clonotype was recovered from a man aged 18 to 35 with Graves' ophthalmopathy. Material for sequencing was blood.

The CDR3 coding sequence is TGTGCCAGCAGCCCTCGGACGGAGAATTCACCCCTCCACTTT. Translation: CASSPRTENSPLHF. The V gene is TRBV13, the J gene TRBJ1-6; no definite D call. Per germline, CDR1 PRHDT and CDR2 FYEKMQ (reference sequence). The CDR3 is 14 amino acids. Trimming pared 5 bases from V and 7 bases from J, leaving 12 bases between.